This entry lists 8 T cell receptor beta chains sequenced from one sample in a study of identical twins. TCRdb re-called the 5' RACE reads with MiXCR, one entry per CDR3 protein. This table has 400,000 to 550,000 distinct CDR3 sequences, about 24% appearing once. This sample was shared with a second study, whose subject was T cells expressing NK-cell markers.

Sequenced sample: CD4+ T cells sorted from blood. These receptors were obtained from a woman younger than 35 in good health.

This clonotype turned up a few times. The chain links TRBV4-3 to TRBJ2-2; D perhaps matches TRBD2 (5 bases). CDR1 and CDR2 (germline): LGHNA, YSLEER. The CDR3 is 16 amino acids. Trimming left V 0 bases short and J 4 bases short, with 12 bases between. In DNA, the CDR3 is TGCGCCAGCAGCCAAGAGGCGGCTAGCATCACCGGGGAGCTGTTTTTT. It is translated as CASSQEAASITGELFF.

The V gene is TRBV11-3, the J gene TRBJ2-1, with TRBD1 matching 9 bases. After removal of 8 bases from V and 8 bases from J, the junction contained 10 bases not matched to a gene. This CDR3 region has 14 residues. Germline loops: CDR1 SGHNT, CDR2 YENEEA. The CDR3 coding sequence is TGTGCCAGCGGTGGGACAGGGAGAGTCGATGAGCAGTTCTTC. It encodes CASGGTGRVDEQFF.

The rearrangement joins TRBV7-3 to TRBJ2-1, with D perhaps assigned TRBD1 or TRBD2 (7 bases each). Trimming stripped 3 bases from V and 4 bases from J, with 22 bases between. CDR3 length equals 18 residues. The germline V gene has CDR1 SGHTA and CDR2 FQGTGA. CDR3 nucleotides: TGTGCCAGCAGCTTCCAGGGGGGGTTCAGCGGGGCATACAATGAGCAGTTCTTC. It translates to CASSFQGGFSGAYNEQFF.

The chain links TRBV5-6 to TRBJ2-7; 8 bases match TRBD1. Per germline, CDR1 SGHDT and CDR2 YYEEEE. The CDR3 runs 13 residues. Germline trimming cut 4 bases from V and 3 bases from J; bases unmatched to any gene: 3. Written as DNA, the CDR3 is TGTGCCAGCAGCCCAGGGGGCGGCTACGAGCAGTACTTC. The encoded protein is CASSPGGGYEQYF. Complete variable domain (other parts from reference TRBV5-6 and TRBJ2-7): DAGVTQSPTHLIKTRGQQVTLRCSPKSGHDTVSWYQQALGQGPQFIFQYYEEEERQRGNFPDRFSGHQFPNYSSELNVNALLLGDSALYLCASSPGGGYEQYFGPGTRLTVT.

V usage is TRBV7-3 and J usage is TRBJ2-3, with D possibly TRBD1 on 5 matching bases. Germline V gives CDR1 SGHTA, CDR2 FQGTGA. V was clipped by 1 base and J by 5 bases, with 10 bases between them. The CDR3 is 14 residues long. The CDR3 reads CASSLMGPRDTQYF. Written as DNA, the CDR3 is TGTGCCAGCAGCTTAATGGGGCCGCGAGATACGCAGTATTTT.

This clonotype occurred a few times. V is TRBV6-2 or TRBV6-3 and J is TRBJ2-1; D is unclear. The CDR3 loop spans 12 amino acids. Germline CDR1 is MNHEY and CDR2 is SVGEGT. V was cut by 8 bases and J by 1 base, with 6 bases left in between. The CDR3 here is CASARSYNEQFF. As DNA, the CDR3 is TGTGCCAGCGCGAGGTCCTACAATGAGCAGTTCTTC.

This chain connects TRBV6-5 to TRBJ2-1; 8 bases map to TRBD2. V dropped 0 bases and J dropped 6; count of bases not matched to a gene: 4. The CDR3 loop spans 15 amino acids. From germline, CDR1 is MNHEY and CDR2 SVGAGI. CDR3 sequence reads: CASSYSGTSINEQFF. CDR3 sequence (DNA): TGTGCCAGCAGTTACTCCGGGACTAGTATCAATGAGCAGTTCTTC.

The chain has TRBV5-1 and TRBJ2-1, with 9 nucleotides matching TRBD2. Germline-derived CDR1 and CDR2 are SGHRS and YFSETQ. V lost 4 bases, J lost 6 bases, and 14 bases stayed unmatched. The CDR3 loop spans 17 amino acids. The DNA for the CDR3 is TGCGCCAGCAGCCCCTTTTCTGCGGGGGGGCTTGGCAATGAGCAGTTCTTC. This sequence encodes CASSPFSAGGLGNEQFF. Complete variable domain (other parts from reference TRBV5-1 and TRBJ2-1): KAGVTQTPRYLIKTRGQQVTLSCSPISGHRSVSWYQQTPGQGLQFLFEYFSETQRNKGNFPGRFSGRQFSNSRSEMNVSTLELGDSALYLCASSPFSAGGLGNEQFFGPGTRLTVL.